Below, one T cell receptor (beta chain) is given with its context. Its antigen is not known. The data originate from a study of cytomegalovirus exposure and HLA in healthy donors. General study points: Further analysis was carried out later, and it showed several of the most significant clusters appearing linked to common viral pathogens.

PCR was performed using 60 Vbeta and 13 Jbeta primers. TCRdb's table, derived via immunoSEQ multiplex PCR, lists solely in-frame clones and lacks some. The table has roughly 160,000 clones, 75% to 80% seen once. V lost 3 bases and J lost 3, with 15 bases in between. The CDR3 extends over 15 amino acids. Germline V gene lookup returns CDR1 LGHNA and CDR2 YSLEER. J is TRBJ2-7 and V is TRBV4-3; a weak D match, TRBD1 (5 bases). Sample: PBMCs. The origin of this receptor is a man aged 50-59 years in good health and CMV-seropositive. CDR3 in DNA: TGCGCCAGCAGCCAGTCCGACAGAGCAAACTACGAGCAGTACTTC. It codes for CASSQSDRANYEQYF.